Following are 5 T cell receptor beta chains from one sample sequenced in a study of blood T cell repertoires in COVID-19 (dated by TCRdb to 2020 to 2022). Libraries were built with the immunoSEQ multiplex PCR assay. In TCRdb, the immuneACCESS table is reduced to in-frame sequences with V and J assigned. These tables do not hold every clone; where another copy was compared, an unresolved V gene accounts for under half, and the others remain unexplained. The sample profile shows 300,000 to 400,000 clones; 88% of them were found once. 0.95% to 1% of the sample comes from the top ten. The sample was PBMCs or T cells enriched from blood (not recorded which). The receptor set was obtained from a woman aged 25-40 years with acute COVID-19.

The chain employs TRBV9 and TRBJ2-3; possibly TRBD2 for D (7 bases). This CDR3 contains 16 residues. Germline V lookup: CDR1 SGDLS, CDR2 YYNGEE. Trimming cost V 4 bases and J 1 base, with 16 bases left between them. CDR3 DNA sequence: TGTGCCAGCAGCTCCGGGGCGGGGGCTGGCACAGATACGCAGTATTTT. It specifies CASSSGAGAGTDTQYF. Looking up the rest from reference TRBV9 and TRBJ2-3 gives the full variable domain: DSGVTQTPKHLITATGQRVTLRCSPRSGDLSVYWYQQSLDQGLQFLIQYYNGEERAKGNILERFSAQQFPDLHSELNLSSLELGDSALYFCASSSGAGAGTDTQYFGPGTRLTVL.

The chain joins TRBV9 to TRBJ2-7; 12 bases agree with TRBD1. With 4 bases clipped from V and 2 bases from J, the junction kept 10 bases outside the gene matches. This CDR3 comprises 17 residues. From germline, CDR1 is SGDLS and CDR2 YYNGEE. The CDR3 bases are TGTGCCAGCAGCCCAACGGGGGGGACAGGGGGCCCCTACGAGCAGTACTTC. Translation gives CASSPTGGTGGPYEQYF.

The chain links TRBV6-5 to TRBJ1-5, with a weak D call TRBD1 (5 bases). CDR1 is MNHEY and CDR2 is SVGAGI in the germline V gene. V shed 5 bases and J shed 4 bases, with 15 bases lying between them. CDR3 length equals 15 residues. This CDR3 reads CASSPRGGGNQPQHF. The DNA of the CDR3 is TGTGCCAGCAGTCCGAGGGGAGGAGGGAATCAGCCCCAGCATTTT.

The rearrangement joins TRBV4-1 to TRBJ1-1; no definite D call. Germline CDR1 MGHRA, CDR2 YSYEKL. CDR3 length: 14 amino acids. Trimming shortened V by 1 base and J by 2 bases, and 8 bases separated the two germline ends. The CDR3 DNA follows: TGCGCCAGCAGCCAAGTCCAGAAAAACACTGAAGCTTTCTTT. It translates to CASSQVQKNTEAFF.

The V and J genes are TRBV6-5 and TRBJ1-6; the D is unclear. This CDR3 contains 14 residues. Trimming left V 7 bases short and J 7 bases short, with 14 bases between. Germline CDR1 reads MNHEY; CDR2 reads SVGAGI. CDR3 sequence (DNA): TGTGCCAGCACCTTCTCACTGTCCAATTCACCCCTCCACTTT. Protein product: CASTFSLSNSPLHF.